The clone carrying this TCR beta chain was picked up a small number of times. J lost 5 bases, V lost 8 bases, and 14 bases had no gene match. The CDR3 runs to 15 residues. The germline V gene has CDR1 MNHEY and CDR2 SMNVEV (reference sequence). Sequencing was performed with immunoSEQ multiplex PCR; in TCRdb, only in-frame clones are kept and a portion is missing. This sample has about 64,000 clones, with 80% to 90% found just once. These data originate in a study of OX40 agonist ivuxolimab in advanced cancers. Study as a whole: Patients were dosed intravenously with ivuxolimab at 0.01 to 10 mg/kg every 2 weeks. Participants averaged approximately 60 years of age (range roughly 23 to 80) and were under 90% male. Melanoma, hepatocellular carcinoma, head and neck or renal cell cancer occurred in dose-escalation patients.

Prior autoimmune disease or systemic immunosuppression barred patients. The material was CD4+ or CD8+ T cells sorted from blood, obtained in a trial of the OX40 agonist ivuxolimab. V is TRBV27 and J is TRBJ2-5; TRBD2 agrees at 7 bases. The source of this sequence is an adult with an advanced solid tumor such as melanoma, head and neck, liver or kidney cancer. CDR3 amino acids: CASSRDSGRAETQYF. Written as DNA, the CDR3 is TGTGCCAGCTCCAGGGATAGCGGGCGGGCGGAGACCCAGTACTTC.